This entry describes one TCR beta chain. The junction departs from the called germline gene at one end, perhaps through a read error. Assay used: immunoSEQ multiplex PCR; TCRdb lists only in-frame clones, some missing. The data hold tens of thousands of clones, with roughly 92% observed a single time. Germline CDR1 and CDR2: KGHSH and LQKENI. The CDR3 is 15 residues long. The source of the sample is a study of control samples from healthy donors and cancer patients. The rearrangement uses TRBV18 and TRBJ1-1; 8 nucleotides match TRBD1. The specimen was PBMCs. The source is a man in his thirties or forties with colorectal cancer. The CDR3 sequence: CASSAPYRGITEAFF. Here the CDR3 DNA reads TGTGCCAGCTCAGCACCTTACAGGGGGATCACTGAAGCTTTCTTT.